This TCR beta chain was found in a study of cytomegalovirus exposure and HLA in healthy donors. The overall study: About 85 million unique TCRs from HLA-typed donors were held in an early release of data. General observations from the study: What was likely a sequencing artifact was a cluster of highly shared sequence variants. In a later analysis, DRB1 alleles had the most associated TCRs; HLA-C alleles the fewest.

The CDR3 sequence is 15 residues long. The germline V gene has CDR1 WNHNN and CDR2 SYGVQD (reference sequence). The V segment lost 8 bases and the J segment 1 base; nucleotides outside the gene matches: 9. Use of 60 Vbeta and 13 Jbeta primers characterized the PCR. Clones were read by immunoSEQ multiplex PCR, and TCRdb kept only the in-frame ones, dropping some. The repertoire holds roughly 90,000 clones, with around 84% as singletons. In regard to this clone: Antigen specificity is unknown.

This clonotype was sampled from a woman aged 40 to 50 in good health and CMV-seropositive. The V and J genes are TRBV10-1 and TRBJ2-7, with 9 positions matching TRBD1. Sequencing was done on a sample of PBMCs. CDR3 sequence reads: CASGFAGQGSYEQYF. As DNA, the CDR3 is TGCGCCAGCGGGTTTGCGGGACAGGGATCCTACGAGCAGTACTTC.